Here is one T cell receptor (beta chain) with its context. The sample belongs to a study of blood T cell repertoires in COVID-19. About the study: Sample material is recorded as cDNA or gDNA derived from T cells, B-cell-depleted T cells, or PBMCs.

Trimming at V came to 5 bases and at J to 8 bases, leaving 12 bases not matched to a gene. Per germline, CDR1 SGHAT and CDR2 FQNNGV. The CDR3 has 15 amino acids. Per the authors' pipeline: Scientists estimated how many nucleated cells there were by amplifying reference gene primers. The protocol was immunoSEQ multiplex PCR, while the TCRdb copy is restricted to in-frame clones and leaves out a portion. V and J calls plus clone size are reproduced from that table; the DNA served to infer D and trimming. The table has some 62,000 clones, 75% to 90% seen once. Patients in Seattle were enrolled during active infection, then followed longitudinally.

The chain links TRBV11-2 to TRBJ2-1; 7 bases are a match to TRBD2. The receptor comes from a woman in her fifties or sixties with COVID-19, enrolled during active disease. Sequencing was performed on peripheral blood. Here the CDR3 DNA reads TGTGCCAGCAGCGGACTAGGACTGGCGTCCCATGAGCAGTTCTTC. This translates into CASSGLGLASHEQFF.